Listed here is a single T cell receptor beta chain. These data are taken from a study of blood T cell repertoires in COVID-19. In the authors' methods: Reference gene primers were amplified, and this amplification served to estimate nucleated cell counts. TCRdb's copy holds only in-frame clones and misses some; the assay was immunoSEQ multiplex PCR. Clone size and V and J calls were adopted from that table, with D and trimming inferred from the DNA. The repertoire consists of 40,000 to 45,000 clones, with more than 70% occurring once and the leading ten covering 2.4%. The TCR was taken from a human donor in a cohort sampled during active COVID-19. The sample taken for sequencing was peripheral blood.

The DNA for the CDR3 is TGTGCCAGCAGAGGGGTTAGCAAGACCCAGTACTTC. Amino acid sequence: CASRGVSKTQYF. The chain has TRBV6-5 and TRBJ2-5; D possibly corresponds to TRBD1 (5 bases). The germline CDR1 and CDR2 sequences are MNHEY and SVGAGI. This CDR3 is built from 12 residues. The V end lost 6 bases, the J end lost 6 bases, and 11 bases lay between the germline ends.